This T cell receptor beta chain was sequenced for a study of cytomegalovirus exposure and HLA in healthy donors (dated by TCRdb to the late 2010s). Background for the entire study: In an earlier analysis of under 600 of the donors, 276 Gb of sequence data and 117 million unique TCR beta sequences from some 170 million T cells were reported. Around 320 gigabases of sequencing data and 70 million to 85 million unique TCR sequences were included in an early release covering about 600 HLA-typed donors. Of the roughly 400 genotyped donors, over 80% were placed in the genetic ancestry cluster associated with self-reported Caucasian donors. The aim of the study was to test whether cataloging public T cell receptors could identify signatures of past pathogen exposure. Using immunosequencing, the study profiled T cell repertoires from 500 to 800 subjects and related those repertoires to cytomegalovirus serostatus. A separate validation cohort of approximately 130 different subjects was used in addition to the roughly 700-subject first cohort. To predict cytomegalovirus infection status, the study brought together high-throughput TCR immunosequencing, statistical association of individual TCRs with disease status, and machine learning. A later analysis re-analyzed previously published TCR beta repertoires from 600 to 850 donors and added high-resolution HLA genotyping to study TCR occurrence patterns. The later analysis used no new phenotypic data to find candidate immune exposures, relying instead on TCR beta sequences and their occurrence across donors. An earlier analysis of 587 of the donors used high-throughput TCR beta sequencing to judge whether each TCR beta V gene segment behaved as functional or pseudogenic. Donor age, sex, ethnicity and CMV serostatus were compiled together with the repertoire data. Genome-wide SNP genotypes for about 65% of the roughly 700 donors were used in a later genetic analysis, which treated that subset as a discovery cohort. All discovery cohort repertoires had been generated using a single sequencing platform. Both class I and class II loci were covered by HLA typing, at four-digit resolution. Typing coverage varied by locus: roughly 629-640 donors for A, B, C, DRB1 and DQB1; 500 to 550 for DQA1; approximately 570 for DPA1; approximately 490 for DPB1. Four or five DR-DQ haplotypes were handled as single units for association and clustering, since linkage in the cohort was strong. Among several hundred genotyped donors of the cohort, an average of approximately 200,000 unique TCR beta nucleotide sequences was sequenced per donor, of which approximately 18% were non-productive. Results and caveats for the whole study, not just this receptor: A later genetic analysis reported fewer N-insertions in productive TCRs among donors in an Asian-associated ancestry cluster than the roughly 700-donor mean. Roughly uniform sequencing depth across donors was assumed in presence/absence analyses, although this assumption may not hold. A cluster of highly shared sequence variants was judged likely to be a technical artifact of the sequencing pipeline. When HLA alleles, especially DR and DQ, strongly co-occurred, TCR associations were difficult to assign to individual alleles. In an earlier analysis of around 600 of the donors, most TCR beta V segments appeared in productive rearrangements about 87% or about 30% of the time, broadly matching IMGT annotations. The earlier analysis of some 540 of the donors excluded roughly 17 rarely observed V segments, including chromosome 9 orphons, because counts were too low. Correlated functional status among segregating V segments might reflect linkage disequilibrium, but an unknown experimental factor could not be ruled out. A further reported finding was that TCR beta sequences accurately predicted the HLA-A and HLA-B alleles for most subjects in the first cohort. Some IMGT-functional V segments, including TRBV6-2 and TRBV6-3, could not be distinguished by the 87-base-pair reads and were therefore excluded. Cytomegalovirus status was reported to be diagnosed by the classifier with high specificity and sensitivity in both the original and validation cohorts. At a false discovery rate of 0.05, a later analysis linked some 18,000 TCR beta sequences to specific HLA alleles. In a later analysis, most CMV-associated TCR beta chains were found to appear HLA-restricted, with HLA associations seemingly driven largely by CMV exposure. In a later analysis, several top co-occurrence clusters were reported to appear linked to parvovirus B19, influenza, CMV and Epstein-Barr virus. In a later analysis, the rate of TCR association differed among HLA loci, with DRB1 alleles having the most associated TCRs and HLA-C alleles having the fewest. An association between a missense DCLRE1C variant and V-gene and J-gene trimming of TCR beta chains was found in a later genetic analysis and replicated in an independent cohort. Across donors, most TCR sequences were observed very rarely, whereas some public TCRs were present in many individuals. CMV serostatus was the only immune exposure information available for the cohort. According to the authors, the approach could potentially be generalized to other disease states and immunological phenotypes. This cohort had only TCR beta chains sequenced, and the lack of alpha or paired-chain data limited which features could be detected. A total of 164 TCR beta chains were listed by the study as associated with cytomegalovirus. In a later analysis, HLA-associated TCR beta chains were found to be more clonally expanded and to have lower generation probabilities than equally common non-associated chains. HLA typing was unavailable for some donors at each locus, so association tests used only the typed subset. In vitro tests confirmed that three of the cytomegalovirus-associated TCR beta chains recognize cytomegalovirus antigens.

The library was produced with the immunoSEQ multiplex PCR assay. A mixture of 60 forward primers for TCR Vbeta segments and 13 reverse primers for TCR Jbeta segments was used in the multiplex PCR. The CDR3 region of rearranged TCR beta genes was amplified from genomic DNA by a multiplex PCR assay. The Illumina HiSeq System was used to sequence the amplified TCR beta libraries as 87-base-pair reads. The paper's data handling went like this. In a later analysis, some 80 million unique TCR beta chains were counted across the roughly 610 repertoires, and approximately 9.9 million of these chains were shared by at least two donors. To remove PCR and sequencing errors, raw reads were error-corrected and collapsed into unique sequences using a nearest-neighbor algorithm that merged closely related sequences. To assign V, D and J gene segments, CDR3 sequences were aligned to IMGT reference sequences. For a sequence to be retained, a match of at least six nucleotides was required to both a V gene segment and a J gene segment. A rearrangement counted as productive if the CDR3 had no stop codons and remained in frame with V and J, and every other rearrangement counted as non-productive. CDR3 was defined by IMGT convention, running from the second conserved V-encoded cysteine to the conserved J-encoded phenylalanine. In an earlier analysis of around 570 of the donors, sequences lacking an unambiguous match to a single V gene segment were excluded. In an earlier analysis of some 590 of the donors, V segments were called functional above 56.7% productive rearrangements and were called segregating when the between-donor standard deviation exceeded 5%. To diagnose cytomegalovirus status from the catalog of TCR beta chain sequences, a statistical classification framework was built. A later analysis assigned V and J genes by comparing TCR nucleotide sequences with IMGT/GENE-DB human TR gene sequences. A later analysis assigned CDR3 sequences and most-parsimonious VDJ recombination scenarios with the TCRdist pipeline. In a later analysis, each TCR beta chain was defined by its CDR3 amino acid sequence together with its V-gene family, and reads lacking a unique V-gene family were excluded. To address suspected cross-contamination and a sequencing artifact, a later analysis removed roughly 640 highly shared, low-generation-probability nucleotide sequences. In a later analysis, a clonal expansion index was calculated for each public chain from normalized within-repertoire ranks of inferred template counts. Generation probabilities in a later analysis came from a VDJ recombination model fitted to out-of-frame rearrangements, and those results were checked against IGoR. In a later analysis, TCR-TCR, TCR-HLA and TCR-CMV co-occurrence was scored with hypergeometric tests, and a repertoire-size bias correction was applied to TCR pairs. A later analysis estimated false discovery rates by permuting HLA or CMV assignments 20 times. In a later analysis, co-occurring TCRs were grouped with DBSCAN, and TCRdist sequence similarity was added when clustering was performed within HLA-allele-positive subsets. For co-occurrence clustering, repertoires with fewer than 30,000 or more than 120,000 public chains were excluded, along with roughly five repertoires with anomalous nucleotide sharing. TCRdb stores this immuneACCESS table with in-frame sequences only. Part of the clones is absent; in the studies checked, under half of the shortfall reflects unresolved V genes, and no reason is known for the rest. V and J calls and clone size are copied from that table; D and trimming were computed from the DNA. This sample has 120,000 or so clones in its table, and around three quarters of those were observed once. The ten biggest clones cover around 3.3% of the sample.

The cohort comprised some 730 healthy bone marrow donors. At the time of sampling, every cohort member was nominally healthy, though immune exposures that went unrecorded were likely present. The donor tested CMV seronegative and was one of the 352 seronegative cohort members. Each donor provided a peripheral blood sample, and peripheral blood mononuclear cells were used for TCR beta sequencing. The Qiagen DNeasy Blood Extraction Kit was used to extract genomic DNA from the blood cell samples. In this sample, this clone turned up a few times. Its antigen is unknown. Base qualities were left out, and no much larger clone turns up one base away. V and J are trimmed by 0 bases and 4 bases, and the gene matches miss 5 bases of the junction. The CDR3, from cysteine to phenylalanine, totals 16 residues. Left in the record is the CDR3 DNA by itself, 48 bases read in frame from the first base. The germline V gene provides CDR1 LGHNA and CDR2 YNFKEQ.

In this chain, TRBV4-2 is recombined with TRBJ1-2, and 10 bases in between align with TRBD1. The sequenced material came from PBMCs. The TCR sequence derives from a male donor in good health and CMV-seronegative. For the CDR3, the sequence is CASSQDGTGAFYGYTF. The DNA sequence reads TGTGCCAGCAGCCAAGACGGGACAGGGGCATTCTATGGCTACACCTTC.